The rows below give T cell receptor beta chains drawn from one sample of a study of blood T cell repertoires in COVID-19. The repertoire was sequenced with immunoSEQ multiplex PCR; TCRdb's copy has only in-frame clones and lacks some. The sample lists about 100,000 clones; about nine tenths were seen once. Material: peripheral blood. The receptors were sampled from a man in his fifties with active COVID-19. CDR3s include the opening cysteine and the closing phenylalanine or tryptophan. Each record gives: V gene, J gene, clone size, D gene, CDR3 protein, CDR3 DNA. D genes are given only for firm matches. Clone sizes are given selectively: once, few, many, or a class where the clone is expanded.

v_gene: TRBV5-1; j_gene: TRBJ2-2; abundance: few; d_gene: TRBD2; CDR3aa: CASSLEASGSIANTGELFF; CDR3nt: TGCGCCAGCAGCTTGGAAGCTAGCGGATCCATAGCGAACACCGGGGAGCTGTTTTTT
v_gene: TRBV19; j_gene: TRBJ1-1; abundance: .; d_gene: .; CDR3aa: CASSIGGASSNTEAFF; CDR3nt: TGTGCCAGTAGTATAGGTGGAGCCAGCTCGAACACTGAAGCTTTCTTT
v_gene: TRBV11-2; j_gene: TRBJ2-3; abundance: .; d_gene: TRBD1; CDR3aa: CASSSRPTGGSRDTQYF; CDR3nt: TGTGCCAGCAGCTCCAGACCGACAGGGGGTTCGAGAGATACGCAGTATTTT
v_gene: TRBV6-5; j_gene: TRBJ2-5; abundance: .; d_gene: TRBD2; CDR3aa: CASSFSGEETQYF; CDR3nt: TGTGCCAGCAGTTTTAGCGGGGAGGAGACCCAGTACTTC
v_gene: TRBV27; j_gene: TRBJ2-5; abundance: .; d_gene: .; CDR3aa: CASSSYGSGETQYF; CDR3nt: TGTGCCAGCAGTTCATACGGGAGCGGAGAGACCCAGTACTTC
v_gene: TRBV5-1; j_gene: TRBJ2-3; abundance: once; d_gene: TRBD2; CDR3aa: CASSFLLAGSTDTQYF; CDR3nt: TGCGCCAGCAGCTTCCTACTAGCGGGGAGCACAGATACGCAGTATTTT
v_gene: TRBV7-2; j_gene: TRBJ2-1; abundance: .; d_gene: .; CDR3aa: CASSTEGLPNEQFF; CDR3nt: TGTGCCAGCAGCACCGAAGGACTGCCGAATGAGCAGTTCTTC
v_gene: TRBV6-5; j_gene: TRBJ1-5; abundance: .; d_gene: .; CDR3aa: CASSYSGSANQPQHF; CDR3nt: TGTGCCAGCAGTTACTCTGGCAGCGCCAATCAGCCCCAGCATTTT
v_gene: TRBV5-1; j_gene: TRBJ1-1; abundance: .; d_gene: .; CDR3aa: CASSLVEGRMNTEAFF; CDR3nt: TGCGCCAGCAGCTTGGTGGAGGGGCGTATGAACACTGAAGCTTTCTTT
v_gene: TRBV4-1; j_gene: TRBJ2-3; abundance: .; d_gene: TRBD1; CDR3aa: CASSQEGGAVATDTQYF; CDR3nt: TGCGCCAGCAGCCAAGAAGGGGGCGCAGTAGCCACAGATACGCAGTATTTT
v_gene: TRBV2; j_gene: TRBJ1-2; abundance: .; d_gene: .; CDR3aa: CASSVRGGYNYGYTF; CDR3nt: TGTGCCAGCAGTGTGAGGGGAGGATATAACTATGGCTACACCTTC
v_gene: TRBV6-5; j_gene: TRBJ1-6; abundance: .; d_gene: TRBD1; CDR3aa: CASAFPGTDNSPLHF; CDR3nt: TGTGCCAGCGCATTCCCGGGGACAGATAATTCACCCCTCCACTTT
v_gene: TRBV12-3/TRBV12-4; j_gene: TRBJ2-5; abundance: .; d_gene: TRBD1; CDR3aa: CATRQGLGETQYF; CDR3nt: TGTGCCACCCGACAGGGGCTAGGAGAGACCCAGTACTTC
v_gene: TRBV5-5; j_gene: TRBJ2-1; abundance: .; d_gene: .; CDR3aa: CASREGMSSYNEQFF; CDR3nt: TGTGCCAGCAGGGAGGGGATGAGCTCCTACAATGAGCAGTTCTTC
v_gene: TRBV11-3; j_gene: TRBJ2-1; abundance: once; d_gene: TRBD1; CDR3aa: CASSYRDRGLNEQFF; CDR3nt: TGTGCCAGCAGCTACCGGGACAGGGGGCTTAATGAGCAGTTCTTC
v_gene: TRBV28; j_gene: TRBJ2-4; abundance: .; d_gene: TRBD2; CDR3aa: CASRTSVLAKNIQYF; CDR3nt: TGTGCCAGCAGAACTAGCGTTTTAGCCAAAAACATTCAGTACTTC
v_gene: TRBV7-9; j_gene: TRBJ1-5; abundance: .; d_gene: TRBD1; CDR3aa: CASSPGTGDPSNQPQHF; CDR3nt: TGTGCCAGCAGCCCCGGGACAGGGGATCCTAGCAATCAGCCCCAGCATTTT
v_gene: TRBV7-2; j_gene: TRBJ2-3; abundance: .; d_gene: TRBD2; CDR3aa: CASSLMGLAGDTQYF; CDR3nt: TGTGCCAGCAGCTTAATGGGACTAGCGGGAGATACGCAGTATTTT
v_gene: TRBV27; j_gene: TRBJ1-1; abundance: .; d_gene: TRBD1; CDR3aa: CASSFLRGREAFF; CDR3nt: TGTGCCAGCAGTTTCCTCAGGGGGCGTGAAGCTTTCTTT
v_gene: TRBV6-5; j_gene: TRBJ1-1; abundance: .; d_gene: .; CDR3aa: CASSLRARNTEAFF; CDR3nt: TGTGCCAGCTCCCTGAGGGCCCGGAACACTGAAGCTTTCTTT
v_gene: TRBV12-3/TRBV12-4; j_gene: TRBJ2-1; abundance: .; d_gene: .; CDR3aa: CASTGHNEQFF; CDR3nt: TGTGCCAGCACTGGCCACAATGAGCAGTTCTTC
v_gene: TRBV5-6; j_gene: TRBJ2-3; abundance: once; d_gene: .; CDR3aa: CASSPGGGGGADTQYF; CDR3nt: TGTGCCAGCAGCCCCGGAGGGGGAGGGGGAGCAGATACGCAGTATTTT
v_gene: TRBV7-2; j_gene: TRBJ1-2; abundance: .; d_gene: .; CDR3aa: CASSSGRADGYTF; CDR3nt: TGTGCCAGCAGCTCAGGGAGGGCGGATGGCTACACCTTC
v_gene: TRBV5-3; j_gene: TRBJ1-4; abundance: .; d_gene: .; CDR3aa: CARSEQGNYEKLFF; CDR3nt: TGTGCCAGAAGTGAACAGGGTAATTATGAAAAACTGTTTTTT
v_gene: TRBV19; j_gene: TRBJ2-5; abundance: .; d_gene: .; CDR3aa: CASSIAPWADQETQYF; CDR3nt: TGTGCCAGTAGTATAGCGCCCTGGGCAGACCAAGAGACCCAGTACTTC
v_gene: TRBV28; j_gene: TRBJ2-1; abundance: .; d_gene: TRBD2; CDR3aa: CASRPGLAGYNEQFF; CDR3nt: TGTGCCAGCAGGCCGGGACTAGCGGGTTACAATGAGCAGTTCTTC
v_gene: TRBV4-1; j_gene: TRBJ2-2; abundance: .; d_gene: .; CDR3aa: CASSQEIVRAGGELFF; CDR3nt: TGCGCCAGCAGCCAAGAAATCGTCAGGGCCGGCGGGGAGCTGTTTTTT
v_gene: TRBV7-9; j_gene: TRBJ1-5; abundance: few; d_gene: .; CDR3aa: CASSLDRGQPQHF; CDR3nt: TGTGCCAGCAGCCTCGACAGAGGCCAGCCCCAGCATTTT
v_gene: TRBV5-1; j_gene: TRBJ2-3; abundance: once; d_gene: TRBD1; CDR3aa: CASSEGQAGTDTQYF; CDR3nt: TGCGCCAGCAGCGAGGGACAGGCAGGCACAGATACGCAGTATTTT
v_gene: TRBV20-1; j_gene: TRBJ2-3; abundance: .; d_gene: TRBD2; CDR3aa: CSASGLAESTDTQYF; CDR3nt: TGCAGTGCTAGTGGTCTAGCGGAGAGCACAGATACGCAGTATTTT
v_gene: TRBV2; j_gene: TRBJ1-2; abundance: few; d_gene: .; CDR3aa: CASSRIQLPYGYTF; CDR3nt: TGTGCCAGCAGTCGGATACAGCTGCCTTATGGCTACACCTTC
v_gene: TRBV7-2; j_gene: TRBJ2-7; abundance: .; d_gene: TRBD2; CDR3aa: CASSLGLAGFEQYF; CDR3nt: TGTGCCAGCAGCCTCGGACTAGCGGGGTTCGAGCAGTACTTC
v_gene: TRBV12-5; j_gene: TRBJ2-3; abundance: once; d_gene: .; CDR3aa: CASGRAGAADTQYF; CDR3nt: TGTGCTAGTGGGAGGGCAGGTGCGGCAGATACGCAGTATTTT
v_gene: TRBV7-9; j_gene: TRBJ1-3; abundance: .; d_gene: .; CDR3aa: CASSLYGGAASRGNTIYF; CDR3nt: TGTGCCAGCAGCTTATATGGGGGCGCGGCCAGCCGCGGAAACACCATATATTTT
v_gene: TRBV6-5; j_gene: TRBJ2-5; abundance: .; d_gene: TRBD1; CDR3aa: CASSYGTGQETQYF; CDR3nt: TGTGCCAGCAGTTACGGGACAGGCCAAGAGACCCAGTACTTC
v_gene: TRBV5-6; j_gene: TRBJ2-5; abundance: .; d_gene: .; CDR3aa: CASSKLETQYF; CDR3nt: TGTGCCAGCAGTAAGCTGGAGACCCAGTACTTC
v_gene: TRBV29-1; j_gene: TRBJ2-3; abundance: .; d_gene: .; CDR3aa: CSLSPGTDTQYF; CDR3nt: TGCAGCCTTAGCCCGGGCACAGATACGCAGTATTTT
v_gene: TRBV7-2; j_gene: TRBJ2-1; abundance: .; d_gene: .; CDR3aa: CASREGGYEQFF; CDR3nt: TGTGCCAGCAGGGAAGGGGGTTATGAGCAGTTCTTC
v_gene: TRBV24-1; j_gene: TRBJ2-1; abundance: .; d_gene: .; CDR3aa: CATSDSLGLDEQFF; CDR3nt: TGTGCCACCAGTGATTCGCTGGGGCTCGACGAGCAGTTCTTC
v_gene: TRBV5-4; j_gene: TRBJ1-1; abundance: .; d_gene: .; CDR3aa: CASRGQLNTEAFF; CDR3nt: TGTGCCAGCAGAGGACAGTTGAACACTGAAGCTTTCTTT
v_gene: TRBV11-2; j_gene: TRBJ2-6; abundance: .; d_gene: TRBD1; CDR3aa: CASSSLRTGASSGANVLTF; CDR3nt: TGTGCCAGCAGCTCGTTGAGGACAGGGGCGTCCTCTGGGGCCAACGTCCTGACTTTC
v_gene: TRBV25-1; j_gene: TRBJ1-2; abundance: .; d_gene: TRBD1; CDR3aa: CASSAGTAASGYTF; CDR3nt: TGTGCCAGCAGTGCCGGGACAGCTGCTTCTGGCTACACCTTC
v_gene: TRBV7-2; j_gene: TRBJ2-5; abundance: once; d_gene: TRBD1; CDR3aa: CASSWGTGEKETQYF; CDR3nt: TGTGCCAGCAGCTGGGGGACAGGGGAAAAAGAGACCCAGTACTTC
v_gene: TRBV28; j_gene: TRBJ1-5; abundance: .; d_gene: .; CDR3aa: CATLLEARGSNQPQHF; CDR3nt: TGTGCCACCCTATTAGAGGCGAGGGGGAGCAATCAGCCCCAGCATTTT
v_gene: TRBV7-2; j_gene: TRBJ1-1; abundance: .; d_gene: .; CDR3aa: CASSFVRGANTEAFF; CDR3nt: TGTGCCAGCAGTTTTGTACGGGGGGCTAACACTGAAGCTTTCTTT
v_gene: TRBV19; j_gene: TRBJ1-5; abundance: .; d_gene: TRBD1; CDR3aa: CASNTDRGGNQPQHF; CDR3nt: TGTGCCAGTAATACTGACAGGGGCGGCAATCAGCCCCAGCATTTT
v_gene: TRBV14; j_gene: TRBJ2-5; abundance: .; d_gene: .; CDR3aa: CASSQDSETQYF; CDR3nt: TGTGCCAGCAGCCAAGATTCGGAGACCCAGTACTTC